Below, 21 T cell receptor beta chains from the same sample are listed, as sequenced in a study of CD8 T cells in ankylosing spondylitis. One entry per CDR3 protein, called by TCRdb with MiXCR from the 5' RACE reads. The sample shows approximately 200,000 distinct CDR3 sequences, 10% to 15% of them seen only once. The sequenced sample was blood, either unsorted or a sorted T cell fraction (not recorded which). The origin of the receptors is a female donor with ankylosing spondylitis or in good health (not recorded which).

The chain combines TRBV28 with TRBJ1-1; weak D call: TRBD1 (6 bases). This CDR3 has 12 residues. The V and J ends lost 3 bases and 10 bases respectively, with 12 bases between them. Germline values: CDR1 MDHEN, CDR2 SYDVKM. CDR3 sequence: CASSLVQGRAFF. The CDR3 DNA reads TGTGCCAGCAGTTTGGTACAGGGACGAGCTTTCTTT.

The chain has TRBV20-1 and TRBJ2-2, with TRBD2 matching 7 bases. J was trimmed by 5 bases and V by 0 bases; bases with no gene match: 9. This CDR3 is 16 amino acids long. The germline gives CDR1 DFQATT, CDR2 SNEGSKA (reference sequence). CDR3 amino acids: CSARDTGGRSTGELFF. The CDR3 nucleotides read TGCAGTGCTAGAGATACTGGCGGGAGATCGACCGGGGAGCTGTTTTTT.

This clonotype appeared many times. The chain joins TRBV20-1 to TRBJ1-1; D not certain. The CDR3 extends over 13 amino acids. V was pared by 6 bases and J by 0 bases, with 11 bases between. Per the germline V gene, CDR1 is DFQATT and CDR2 is SNEGSKA (reference sequence). The CDR3 bases are TGCAGTGCCTTGCCTCAGGTGAACACTGAAGCTTTCTTT. Residues: CSALPQVNTEAFF.

Many counts were recorded for this clonotype. The chain links TRBV12-3 or TRBV12-4 to TRBJ1-1; D is unresolved. The CDR3 covers 14 residues. V lost 4 bases to trimming and J lost 0 bases, with 9 bases between them. CDR3 DNA sequence: TGTGCCAGCAGTTCCTCTCAGGTGAACACTGAAGCTTTCTTT. As protein: CASSSSQVNTEAFF.

Details on this clonotype: This may be a read error, as it is one base from a much larger clone. CDR3 bases: TGTGCCACCATACTAGGGTCCTACAATGGGCAGTTCTTC. Translated, it gives CATILGSYNGQFF. The gene calls are TRBV11-2 and TRBJ2-1; D may be TRBD2 (5 bases). Germline values: CDR1 SGHAT, CDR2 FQNNGV. The CDR3 contains 13 residues.

This clonotype was detected ten times or more. The CDR3 DNA is TGTGCCAGCAGTTCGGACGGGTTCAATCAGCCCCAGCATTTT. Protein product: CASSSDGFNQPQHF. This chain uses TRBV12-3 or TRBV12-4 with TRBJ1-5; no clear D gene. The CDR3 contains 14 residues. The ends were cut back, 4 bases at V and 3 bases at J, with 10 bases in the middle.

In this sample, this clonotype turned up many times. The chain employs TRBV20-1 and TRBJ1-4; TRBD1 might be the D (5 bases). V shed 1 base and J shed 3 bases, with 12 bases lying between them. The germline V gene encodes CDR1 DFQATT and CDR2 SNEGSKA (reference sequence). This CDR3 region has 15 residues. CDR3 region: CSARGQVGANEKLFF. For the CDR3, the DNA is TGCAGTGCTAGAGGACAAGTGGGGGCTAATGAAAAACTGTTTTTT.

This clonotype occurred a few times. The genes are TRBV4-1 and TRBJ2-7, with D tentatively TRBD1 (5 bases). Germline values: CDR1 MGHRA, CDR2 YSYEKL. V lost 0 bases and J lost 0, with 18 bases in between. The CDR3 sequence is 18 residues long. The CDR3 here is CASSQELRGSADSYEQYF. DNA of the CDR3: TGCGCCAGCAGCCAAGAGTTAAGGGGCTCTGCGGACTCCTACGAGCAGTACTTC.

This clonotype was seen many times. The chain has TRBV7-8 and TRBJ2-7, with D possibly matching TRBD2 (5 bases). Between the trimmed V and J ends, which lost 5 bases and 6 bases, there was a span of 11 bases. This CDR3 contains 12 residues. In germline, CDR1 is SGHVS, CDR2 FQNEAQ. Here the CDR3 reads CASSRTGSEQYF. The CDR3 coding sequence is TGTGCCAGCAGCCGGACGGGGTCCGAGCAGTACTTC.

The V gene is TRBV11-2, the J gene TRBJ2-2; TRBD2 agrees at 10 bases. The CDR3 has 18 residues. The V segment lost 5 bases and the J segment 3 bases; nucleotides outside the gene matches: 12. CDR1 is SGHAT and CDR2 is FQNNGV in the germline V gene. The CDR3 sequence: CASSLWARLAGHTGELFF. As DNA, the CDR3 is TGTGCCAGCAGCCTATGGGCTCGACTAGCGGGCCACACCGGGGAGCTGTTTTTT.

This clonotype was detected many times. The genes are TRBV7-9 and TRBJ1-1; 8 nucleotides match TRBD1. Germline V gene sequence: CDR1 SEHNR, CDR2 FQNEAQ (reference sequence). The trim removed 6 bases at V and 4 bases at J, leaving 13 bases unmatched. The CDR3 is made up of 16 amino acids. CDR3 protein: CASSYPTGGVGTEAFF. The CDR3 coding sequence is TGTGCCAGCAGTTATCCAACAGGGGGTGTGGGCACTGAAGCTTTCTTT.

This clonotype was recorded at least ten times. The V call is TRBV29-1, the J call TRBJ2-1, with TRBD2 as a possible D gene (7 bases). CDR1 is SQVTM and CDR2 is ANQGSEA in the germline V gene. The V and J ends lost 4 bases and 4 bases respectively, with 17 bases between them. The CDR3 has 15 amino acids. CDR3 in DNA: TGCAGCGTTGCCCCCGGTGCGGGGGCATACAATGAGCAGTTCTTC. Residues: CSVAPGAGAYNEQFF.

This clonotype was observed many times. The chain links TRBV27 to TRBJ1-2; 9 bases are a match to TRBD1. The CDR3 totals 15 residues. V lost 3 bases to trimming and J lost 7 bases; unmatched junction nucleotides: 9. Germline CDR1 and CDR2: MNHEY and SMNVEV (reference sequence). The CDR3 coding sequence is TGTGCCAGCAGTTTCACAGGGGGCAACTCCCCTGGCTACACCTTC. It yields the protein CASSFTGGNSPGYTF.

The CDR3 loop reads CASSQDLSSGANTGELFF. CDR3 coding DNA: TGCGCCAGCAGCCAAGATCTATCTAGCGGGGCGAACACCGGGGAGCTGTTTTTT. The gene calls are TRBV4-3 and TRBJ2-2; 9 positions match TRBD2. The CDR3 is made up of 18 amino acids. J gave up 0 bases and V 0 bases, and 5 bases lay outside the gene matches. CDR1 and CDR2 from the germline V gene are LGHNA and YSLEER.

The chain links TRBV5-1 to TRBJ2-1, with D possibly being TRBD2 (6 bases). V dropped 0 bases and J dropped 4 bases, with 14 bases sitting between them. Germline-derived CDR1 and CDR2 are SGHRS and YFSETQ. The CDR3 covers 16 residues. CDR3 amino acids: CASSLVPGSAYNEQFF. CDR3 nucleotides: TGCGCCAGCAGCTTGGTCCCCGGGAGCGCGTACAATGAGCAGTTCTTC.

This clonotype was found many times. The V and J genes are TRBV5-5 and TRBJ2-5, with a possible D match to TRBD2 (5 bases). Trimming took off 0 bases at V and 10 bases at J, with 13 bases between the two ends. Germline V CDR1 and CDR2: SGHKS, YYEKEE (reference sequence). This CDR3 region has 13 residues. The CDR3 coding sequence is TGTGCCAGCAGCTTGGTTTCCGGAGGTGACCAGTACTTC. It translates to CASSLVSGGDQYF.

V and J are TRBV9 and TRBJ2-2; 9 positions agree with TRBD2. With 0 bases clipped from V and 7 bases from J, the junction kept 7 bases outside the gene matches. The CDR3 contains 16 residues. Germline CDR1 and CDR2: SGDLS and YYNGEE. In DNA, the CDR3 is TGTGCCAGCAGCGTAGCTGGCGGGAGGGCGGACGGGGAGCTGTTTTTT. Its protein is CASSVAGGRADGELFF.

This clonotype was counted many times. The genes are TRBV6-1 and TRBJ1-1; D unclear. The CDR3 runs to 15 residues. The V gene's germline CDR1 is MNHNS and CDR2 SASEGT. Trimming took 5 bases from V and 1 from J, leaving 14 bases between them. The CDR3 loop reads CASSTRPMKNTEAFF. Here the CDR3 DNA reads TGTGCCAGCAGTACCAGGCCGATGAAGAACACTGAAGCTTTCTTT.

Ten or more counts support this clonotype. The chain's CDR3 is CAISEPVAGGTEAFF. In nucleotides, the CDR3 is TGTGCCATCAGTGAGCCCGTCGCAGGGGGCACTGAAGCTTTCTTT. The chain has TRBV10-3 and TRBJ1-1, with TRBD1 identical over 7 bases. Unmatched junction bases numbered 7, after V lost 2 bases and J lost 4 bases. Germline V lookup: CDR1 ENHRY, CDR2 SYGVKD. The CDR3 has 15 amino acids.

This clonotype was observed at least ten times. This sequence joins TRBV20-1 and TRBJ2-1, with D tentatively TRBD1 (5 bases). Trimming pared 5 bases from V and 0 bases from J, leaving 5 bases between. Germline V CDR1 and CDR2: DFQATT, SNEGSKA (reference sequence). There are 12 residues in the CDR3. CDR3 sequence reads: CSADSSYNEQFF. CDR3 DNA: TGCAGTGCTGACAGCTCCTACAATGAGCAGTTCTTC.

This clonotype was recorded at least ten times. This rearrangement joins TRBV20-1 to TRBJ1-2; a possible D gene is TRBD1 (5 bases). CDR1 and CDR2 from the germline V gene are DFQATT and SNEGSKA (reference sequence). The CDR3 has 13 residues. V dropped 0 bases and J dropped 4 bases, with 9 bases sitting between them. The CDR3: CSARDGGSYGYTF. CDR3 coding DNA: TGCAGTGCTAGAGATGGGGGATCCTATGGCTACACCTTC.